This T cell receptor (beta chain) came from a study of blood T cell repertoires in COVID-19. Study information: The cDNA or gDNA used as material had been derived from T cells, B-cell-depleted T cells, or PBMCs.

Measured with immunoSEQ multiplex PCR; TCRdb has only the in-frame clones, and not every one. This repertoire shows roughly 190,000 clones, around 90% found once; its top ten account for roughly 21%. The germline V and J ends were trimmed by 4 bases and 5 bases, with 12 bases remaining between them. The CDR3 totals 13 residues. CDR1 is SGHRS and CDR2 is YFSETQ in the germline V gene. This sequence originates from a man aged 55-75 years with active or convalescent COVID-19. Material: peripheral blood. V and J are TRBV5-1 and TRBJ2-5; D might be TRBD2 (6 bases). CDR3 DNA: TGCGCCAGCAGCGGGGGACTCGGGGAGACCCAGTACTTC. Translated: CASSGGLGETQYF.